One sample yielded the 8 T cell receptor beta chains listed below, sequenced in a study of post-analysis software for immune sequencing data (dated by TCRdb to between 2015 and 2016). Their recognized antigens are unknown. The library was produced with PCR. This sample was sequenced with an Illumina HiSeq 2500. Unique molecular identifiers were incorporated into TCR beta cDNA libraries to reduce PCR and sequencing biases. TCRdb reprocessing: public reads trimmed at Q25 with fastp, clones called with MiXCR, in-frame beta chains kept. Duplicate CDR3 protein sequences are folded into a single record with the most common DNA and genes. The sample table contains some 890,000 distinct CDR3 sequences; only one count was recorded for about 50% of them. The ten largest clones represent approximately 4.2% of the sample. The paper as a whole reports these results and caveats: Patients showed significantly higher frequencies than controls for roughly 5 TRBV segments, among them TRBV5-6, TRBV5-1 and TRBV20-1.

The sequenced material came from blood. The receptors were gathered from a girl aged 10 to 17 with multiple sclerosis.

To note about this clonotype: Sequence at one end of the junction differs from germline and may be a read error. The CDR3 DNA reads as TGTGTCAGCAGCCAAGTTCGGGCGTCCTACGAGCAGTACTTC. Its protein product is CVSSQVRASYEQYF. This chain uses TRBV4-2 with TRBJ2-5, with no clear D. The better agreement between TRBJ2-7 and the DNA end casts doubt on the J call. The CDR3 is made up of 14 amino acids. CDR1 and CDR2 (germline): LGHNA, YNFKEQ.

This clonotype turned up a few times. The chain employs TRBV10-3 and TRBJ2-3; D is possibly TRBD1 (6 bases). The CDR3 extends over 14 amino acids. The V end was cut by 4 bases, the J end by 3 bases, with 11 bases between. Germline CDR1 and CDR2: ENHRY and SYGVKD. The CDR3 DNA follows: TGTGCCATCAGTGCACAGGGTCCAACAGATACGCAGTATTTT. It encodes CAISAQGPTDTQYF.

The chain carries TRBV15 and TRBJ1-2; D not certain. The CDR3 covers 11 residues. V lost 4 bases to trimming and J lost 10 bases, with 10 bases between them. Per germline, CDR1 LNHNV and CDR2 YYDKDF (reference sequence). CDR3 bases: TGTGCCACCAGCATAGGGTTTGACTACACCTTC. This sequence encodes CATSIGFDYTF.

The CDR3 is CSVEPASSYEQYF. DNA of the CDR3: TGCAGCGTTGAACCAGCCAGCTCCTACGAGCAGTACTTC. The chain links TRBV29-1 to TRBJ2-7; D is unresolved. This CDR3 is 13 amino acids long. In germline, CDR1 is SQVTM, CDR2 ANQGSEA. With 2 bases removed from V and 0 bases from J, the gap between germline ends came to 8 bases.

This clonotype was seen a few times. The chain links TRBV5-1 to TRBJ2-7; TRBD2 matches 8 bases. Germline V CDR1 and CDR2: SGHRS, YFSETQ. The CDR3 is 16 residues long. V gave up 4 bases and J gave up 3 bases; unmatched junction bases: 12. CDR3 sequence reads: CASSLRDGGGLYEQYF. As DNA, the CDR3 is TGCGCCAGCAGCCTGAGGGACGGGGGGGGCCTCTACGAGCAGTACTTC.

The chain is built from TRBV20-1 and TRBJ2-7, with TRBD2 identical over 8 bases. Germline CDR1 DFQATT, CDR2 SNEGSKA (reference sequence). The V and J ends lost 6 bases and 5 bases, in that order; junction bases with no gene match: 24. This CDR3 contains 18 residues. DNA of the CDR3: TGCAGTGCACCTTTCCGCCCCTTAGCGGGAAACCCAGGCCACGAGCAGTACTTC. This sequence encodes CSAPFRPLAGNPGHEQYF.

On this clonotype: With a much larger clone just one base away, this may be a read error. V and J are TRBV7-6 and TRBJ2-7, with 9 bases lining up with TRBD2. The length of the CDR3 is 18 residues. The germline CDR1 and CDR2 sequences are SGHVS and FNYEAQ. The DNA for the CDR3 is TGTACCAGCAGCCTTATGGCCCCGGGACTAGCCGACTCCTACGAGCAGTACTTC. This sequence encodes CTSSLMAPGLADSYEQYF.

The gene calls are TRBV28 and TRBJ1-1, with D unresolved. Deletions cut 11 bases from V and 0 bases from J, with 16 bases between. This CDR3 contains 14 residues. In germline, CDR1 is MDHEN, CDR2 SYDVKM. The CDR3 loop is CAHALGHLNTEAFF. DNA for the CDR3: TGTGCCCATGCGTTAGGGCACTTGAACACTGAAGCTTTCTTT.